This TCR beta chain came from a study of technical replicates of blood from a handful of donors. The table came from immunoSEQ multiplex PCR; TCRdb's copy has only in-frame clones and leaves some out. The data contain roughly 50,000 clones, nearly 95% of them singletons. Germline V CDR1 and CDR2: LGHNA, YSLEER. J was trimmed by 3 bases and V by 0 bases; bases with no gene match: 7. The CDR3 spans 16 residues. The sequence came from a human donor in good health. Some clones in this sample may be carry-over from other donors' samples. The rearrangement uses TRBV4-3 and TRBJ2-7; 8 nucleotides align to TRBD1. Specimen: PBMCs. CDR3: CASSQDLAGTGYEQYF. In DNA, the CDR3 is TGCGCCAGCAGCCAAGATCTCGCGGGGACAGGCTACGAGCAGTACTTC.